This T cell receptor (beta chain) is drawn from a study of vaccination and CD4 T cells after COVID-19. Study in general: Six males and four females constituted the convalescent cohort, two of whom were Hispanic. Stimulation of the cells used overlapping spike peptide pools from SARS-CoV-2 and from the common cold coronaviruses HCoV-NL63, HCoV-OC43 and HCoV-229E. A median of approximately 96 days (range 35 to 161) separated diagnosis from post-COVID sampling.

Sequencing of cultured CD4+ T cell DNA used the Oncomine TCR Beta short-read assay. TCRdb passed the PCR reads through MiXCR, listing each CDR3 protein once. This repertoire shows approximately 14,000 distinct CDR3 sequences, roughly three fifths found once; its top ten account for 7.4%. About this clonotype itself: Its specificity is not known.

The CDR3 is 12 residues long. V was clipped by 5 bases and J by 10 bases, with 14 bases between them. The treatment is: roughly 10-day PBMC culture with coronavirus spike peptide pools or control peptides (ViraFEST assay). Convalescent patients tested SARS-CoV-2 PCR positive from March to December 2020, before Alpha, Beta and Delta emerged. Sequencing was done on a sample of CD4+ T cells from blood, cultured in vitro. V is TRBV12-3 or TRBV12-4 and J is TRBJ1-1; D is unclear. This TCR derives from a human donor who had recovered from COVID-19. In DNA form, the CDR3 reads TGTGCCAGCAGTCGCCGACCTAAGGTAGCTTTCTTT. This codes for CASSRRPKVAFF.